What follows describes a single T cell receptor (beta chain). With V trimmed by 7 bases and J by 2 bases, 14 bases remained unmatched. From germline, CDR1 is MNHEY and CDR2 SMNVEV (reference sequence). The CDR3 has 16 amino acids. The table came from immunoSEQ multiplex PCR; TCRdb's copy has only in-frame clones and leaves some out. The sample holds around 56,000 clones; around 87% are singletons and the top ten take approximately 6.9%. This sample stems from a study of blood T cell repertoires in COVID-19. The rearrangement joins TRBV27 to TRBJ2-7; the match to TRBD1 covers 7 bases. The source is a man in his fifties or sixties with active or convalescent COVID-19. The sample taken for sequencing was peripheral blood. The CDR3 spells CASTSKARGPTYEQYF. In DNA form, the CDR3 reads TGTGCCAGCACCTCCAAAGCAAGGGGGCCAACCTACGAGCAGTACTTC.